These 26 T cell receptor beta chains were all obtained from the same sample, sequenced in a study of T cell responses to AZD1222 COVID-19 vaccine. Sequencing used immunoSEQ multiplex PCR; TCRdb keeps in-frame clones, though not all of them. Found here are around 28,000 clones, roughly 89% of them singletons; the top ten hold about 1.2%. Source: peripheral blood, taken on day 0 of AZD1222 vaccination. Receptors originate from an adult in good health.

The chain recombines TRBV10-1 with TRBJ2-2; TRBD1 agrees at 7 bases. After removal of 6 bases from V and 0 bases from J, the junction contained 1 base not matched to a gene. CDR1 is WNHNN and CDR2 is SYGVQD in the germline V gene (reference sequence). The CDR3 is 14 residues long. In DNA, the CDR3 is TGCGCCAGCAGGGGGACAGCGAACACCGGGGAGCTGTTTTTT. The encoded protein is CASRGTANTGELFF.

This chain connects TRBV28 to TRBJ1-1; D is perhaps TRBD1 (6 bases). V lost 6 bases, J lost 6 bases, and 14 bases lay in between. The CDR3 runs 13 residues. From germline, CDR1 is MDHEN and CDR2 SYDVKM. The CDR3 protein is CASRSTGIPEAFF. CDR3 coding DNA: TGTGCCAGCAGGTCAACAGGGATCCCTGAAGCTTTCTTT.

The chain couples TRBV19 to TRBJ2-7; 10 nucleotides line up with TRBD1. V dropped 6 bases and J dropped 0; count of bases not matched to a gene: 5. Germline V CDR1 and CDR2: LNHDA, SQIVND (reference sequence). The CDR3 totals 15 residues. This CDR3 is CASSVRQGASYEQYF. The CDR3 DNA sequence: TGTGCCAGTAGCGTTAGACAGGGGGCCTCCTACGAGCAGTACTTC.

The rearrangement uses TRBV28 and TRBJ2-7; 9 bases match TRBD1. The CDR3 is 15 amino acids. Germline lookup yields CDR1 MDHEN and CDR2 SYDVKM. V lost 3 bases, J lost 6 bases, and 9 bases stayed unmatched. CDR3 sequence (DNA): TGTGCCAGCAGTTTGCCCCCCGGACAGGGGTCCGAGCAGTACTTC. It translates to CASSLPPGQGSEQYF.

This clone was found once. The J gene is TRBJ2-2, the V gene TRBV12-3 or TRBV12-4; the D is unclear. CDR3 length: 12 residues. The V and J ends lost 3 bases and 6 bases respectively, with 5 bases between them. The chain's CDR3 is CASSFAAGELFF. For the CDR3, the DNA is TGTGCCAGCAGTTTCGCGGCCGGGGAGCTGTTTTTT.

The chain uses TRBV18 and TRBJ1-6; no clear D. The V end lost 0 bases, the J end lost 10 bases, and 10 bases lay between the germline ends. The CDR3 length is 14 residues. CDR1 and CDR2 from the germline V gene are KGHSH and LQKENI. The CDR3 region is CASSPPETRSPLHF. CDR3 nucleotides: TGTGCCAGCTCACCACCCGAGACCAGGTCACCCCTCCACTTT.

The gene calls are TRBV7-3 and TRBJ2-1, with 9 bases fitting TRBD2. The trim removed 3 bases at V and 6 bases at J, leaving 6 bases unmatched. Germline V CDR1 and CDR2: SGHTA, FQGTGA. The CDR3 has 15 amino acids. The CDR3 sequence is CASSLGLAGINEQFF. The CDR3 coding sequence is TGTGCCAGCAGCTTGGGGCTAGCGGGAATCAATGAGCAGTTCTTC.

The table lists this clone with a count of one. This chain links TRBV19 with TRBJ2-5; D tentatively fits TRBD1 or TRBD2 (5 bases each). CDR1 is LNHDA, CDR2 SQIVND, per germline (reference sequence). This CDR3 has 15 residues. Deletions cut 0 bases from V and 7 bases from J, with 15 bases between. The CDR3 spells CASSIDRGAPGTQYF. The CDR3 DNA sequence: TGTGCCAGTAGTATAGATCGGGGCGCGCCGGGGACCCAGTACTTC.

This clone turned up a few times. The chain recombines TRBV2 with TRBJ2-5; D call uncertain. The CDR3 is made up of 13 amino acids. The V end lost 7 bases, the J end lost 4 bases, and 13 bases lay between the germline ends. Germline loops: CDR1 SNHLY, CDR2 FYNNEI. CDR3 protein: CASTLDSGETQYF. The CDR3 DNA reads TGTGCCAGCACGTTAGACTCGGGAGAGACCCAGTACTTC.

The gene calls are TRBV15 and TRBJ2-1; 11 bases are a match to TRBD2. The J segment lost 9 bases and the V segment lost 5 bases, leaving 12 bases of the junction unmatched. The CDR3 covers 16 residues. Germline CDR1 and CDR2: LNHNV and YYDKDF (reference sequence). The CDR3 DNA sequence: TGTGCCACCAGCCATCGACTAGCGGGGATTTGGGCTGAGCAGTTCTTC. It specifies CATSHRLAGIWAEQFF. The entire variable domain, with the rest obtained from reference TRBV15 and TRBJ2-1, is as follows: DAMVIQNPRYQVTQFGKPVTLSCSQTLNHNVMYWYQQKSSQAPKLLFHYYDKDFNNEADTPDNFQSRRPNTSFCFLDIRSPGLGDTAMYLCATSHRLAGIWAEQFFGPGTRLTVL.

The CDR3 coding sequence is TGTGCCAGTAATAGCCTTCACCGGGACAGTAATGAAAAACTGTTTTTT. It yields the protein CASNSLHRDSNEKLFF. The chain uses TRBV19 and TRBJ1-4, with 7 positions matching TRBD1. The CDR3 covers 16 residues. J lost 4 bases, V lost 7 bases, and 12 bases had no gene match. Germline-derived CDR1 and CDR2 are LNHDA and SQIVND (reference sequence).

V and J are TRBV15 and TRBJ1-5; the D is unclear. CDR3 length: 12 residues. V was cut by 0 bases and J by 7 bases, with 4 bases left in between. The germline CDR1 and CDR2 sequences are LNHNV and YYDKDF (reference sequence). CDR3 amino acids: CATSRDTQPQHF. CDR3 nucleotides: TGTGCCACCAGCAGAGATACGCAGCCCCAGCATTTT.

The count of this clone is one. The chain recombines TRBV27 with TRBJ2-7; 9 bases agree with TRBD2. This CDR3 has 16 amino acids. Germline V gene sequence: CDR1 MNHEY, CDR2 SMNVEV (reference sequence). J lost 0 bases, V lost 5 bases, and 8 bases had no gene match. CDR3 nucleotides: TGTGCCAGCAGTCCATCTCGACTAGCGGTCTCCTACGAGCAGTACTTC. Encoded protein: CASSPSRLAVSYEQYF.

This chain uses TRBV5-1 with TRBJ2-1; maybe TRBD1 (5 bases). CDR3 length: 13 residues. CDR1 is SGHRS and CDR2 is YFSETQ in the germline V gene. Trimming shortened V by 7 bases and J by 3 bases, and 11 bases separated the two germline ends. CDR3 nucleotide sequence: TGCGCCAGCGCGCGACAGAGCTACAATGAGCAGTTCTTC. Protein product: CASARQSYNEQFF.

The V gene is TRBV5-1, the J gene TRBJ2-1; 7 nucleotides align to TRBD2. CDR1 is SGHRS and CDR2 is YFSETQ in the germline V gene. The length of the CDR3 is 16 residues. Losses at the gene ends were 0 bases for V and 8 bases for J; bases not matched to a gene: 11. The CDR3 bases are TGCGCCAGCAGCTTGGTTGGTGCGGGAGATTCCGATGAGCAGTTCTTC. Its protein is CASSLVGAGDSDEQFF.

V usage is TRBV7-9 and J usage is TRBJ2-1, with 7 bases aligning to TRBD2. V was pared by 1 base and J by 5 bases, with 8 bases of the junction left unmatched. This CDR3 comprises 16 residues. Germline-derived CDR1 and CDR2 are SEHNR and FQNEAQ (reference sequence). The DNA of the CDR3 is TGTGCCAGCAGCTTAGATTACACTAGCGCGAACAATGAGCAGTTCTTC. This encodes CASSLDYTSANNEQFF.

This chain joins TRBV5-1 and TRBJ1-2, with unresolved D. Germline V lookup: CDR1 SGHRS, CDR2 YFSETQ. CDR3 size: 14 residues. The V and J ends lost 4 bases and 7 bases respectively, with 17 bases between them. CDR3 loop: CASSALFGEGGYTF. The CDR3 DNA reads TGCGCCAGCAGCGCCCTGTTTGGGGAAGGTGGCTACACCTTC.

This chain links TRBV7-2 with TRBJ2-2; D may be TRBD2 (6 bases). The CDR3 is made up of 17 amino acids. Per germline, CDR1 SGHTA and CDR2 FQGNSA. V was shortened by 4 bases and J by 2 bases, with 17 bases between the two germline ends. The CDR3 is CASSSSLRDLNTGELFF. CDR3 in DNA: TGTGCCAGCAGCTCGTCACTCCGGGACTTAAACACCGGGGAGCTGTTTTTT. Full variable domain (outside the CDR3, taken from reference TRBV7-2 and TRBJ2-2): GAGVSQSPSNKVTEKGKDVELRCDPISGHTALYWYRQSLGQGLEFLIYFQGNSAPDKSGLPSDRFSAERTGGSVSTLTIQRTQQEDSAVYLCASSSSLRDLNTGELFFGEGSRLTVL.

The V call is TRBV3-1 (or the pseudogene TRBV3-2), the J call TRBJ2-5; 14 bases fit TRBD2. The CDR3 has 19 amino acids. The V gene's germline CDR1 is LGHDT and CDR2 YNNKEL (reference sequence). Losses at the gene ends were 3 bases for V and 5 bases for J; bases not matched to a gene: 14. CDR3 DNA sequence: TGTGCCAGCAGCCATTATCCCCCGGGACTAGCGGGAGTAATCGAGACCCAGTACTTC. This gives the protein CASSHYPPGLAGVIETQYF.

J is TRBJ2-4 and V is TRBV5-6; TRBD2 matches 8 bases. Losses at the gene ends were 0 bases for V and 3 bases for J; bases not matched to a gene: 5. This CDR3 contains 16 residues. In germline, CDR1 is SGHDT, CDR2 YYEEEE. The CDR3 DNA follows: TGTGCCAGCAGCTTGGTCCGGGGGGGAGACAAAAACATTCAGTACTTC. It encodes CASSLVRGGDKNIQYF.

The chain combines TRBV25-1 with TRBJ1-1, with a tentative D call TRBD1 (5 bases). CDR1 is MGHDK, CDR2 SYGVNS, per germline. This CDR3 is built from 14 residues. V was pared by 7 bases and J by 1 base, with 13 bases between. This CDR3 is CASTPGGRNTEAFF. CDR3 bases: TGTGCCAGCACCCCGGGGGGGAGGAACACTGAAGCTTTCTTT.

This clone was observed a handful of times. V and J are TRBV5-6 and TRBJ2-7; D perhaps matches TRBD2 (5 bases). Trimming cost V 0 bases and J 3 bases, with 7 bases left between them. CDR3 length: 13 residues. Germline V lookup: CDR1 SGHDT, CDR2 YYEEEE. CDR3 region: CASSLAGVYEQYF. CDR3 nucleotide sequence: TGTGCCAGCAGCTTGGCCGGGGTCTACGAGCAGTACTTC. The whole variable domain, filled in from reference TRBV5-6 and TRBJ2-7, reads DAGVTQSPTHLIKTRGQQVTLRCSPKSGHDTVSWYQQALGQGPQFIFQYYEEEERQRGNFPDRFSGHQFPNYSSELNVNALLLGDSALYLCASSLAGVYEQYFGPGTRLTVT.

This chain joins TRBV19 and TRBJ2-1; D ambiguous. Trimming shortened V by 6 bases and J by 6 bases, and 15 bases separated the two germline ends. Germline V gives CDR1 LNHDA, CDR2 SQIVND (reference sequence). This CDR3 has 14 residues. The CDR3 is CASRVGLFANEQFF. CDR3 DNA: TGTGCCAGTAGGGTGGGCCTATTCGCCAATGAGCAGTTCTTC.

This rearrangement joins TRBV7-9 to TRBJ1-1; D not certain. Germline V CDR1 and CDR2: SEHNR, FQNEAQ (reference sequence). V lost 5 bases and J 2 bases, leaving 3 bases between the germline ends. The CDR3 totals 11 residues. CDR3 sequence (DNA): TGTGCCAGCAGCCAAAACACTGAAGCTTTCTTT. Amino acid sequence: CASSQNTEAFF. Full variable domain (outside the CDR3, taken from reference TRBV7-9 and TRBJ1-1): DTGVSQNPRHKITKRGQNVTFRCDPISEHNRLYWYRQTLGQGPEFLTYFQNEAQLEKSRLLSDRFSAERPKGSFSTLEIQRTEQGDSAMYLCASSQNTEAFFGQGTRLTVV.

This clone showed up just once. J is TRBJ1-5 and V is TRBV5-5, with D perhaps matching TRBD1 (5 bases). The germline CDR1 and CDR2 sequences are SGHKS and YYEKEE (reference sequence). V lost 5 bases and J 0 bases, leaving 15 bases between the germline ends. The CDR3 spans 16 residues. CDR3 in DNA: TGTGCCAGCAGTGCGGGGGGAGGGGCTAGCAATCAGCCCCAGCATTTT. Its translation is CASSAGGGASNQPQHF.

The chain uses TRBV15 and TRBJ2-1; D remains ambiguous. The V end was cut by 0 bases, the J end by 4 bases, with 10 bases between. CDR1 LNHNV and CDR2 YYDKDF come from the germline V gene (reference sequence). The CDR3 covers 15 residues. The CDR3, as DNA: TGTGCCACCAGCAGAGAGCCAGCCGTATACAATGAGCAGTTCTTC. This translates into CATSREPAVYNEQFF.